This T cell receptor (beta chain) was found in a study of blood T cell repertoires in COVID-19. Study in general: T cells, B-cell-depleted T cells, or PBMCs provided the cDNA or gDNA that served as material.

Authors' processing steps: For nucleated cells, counts were estimated from reference gene primer amplification. Produced via immunoSEQ multiplex PCR; TCRdb's table is partial and in-frame only. That table supplies the V and J calls and clone size; D and trimming were determined from the DNA. There are some 170,000 clones in the sample; around 84% occur only once, and approximately 6% lies in the top ten. The length of the CDR3 is 15 residues. V lost 3 bases to trimming and J lost 5 bases; unmatched junction nucleotides: 8. Germline values: CDR1 SGHNT, CDR2 YYREEE (reference sequence). Participants' own reports of clinical history determined their cohort assignment. In Cohort 3, a recovered donor had either two negative PCRs, clearance, or symptom resolution.

The receptor's source is a man between 40 and 49 years old who had recovered from COVID-19. This chain connects TRBV5-4 to TRBJ2-3, with 8 bases aligning to TRBD2. Sequenced: PBMCs or T cells enriched from blood (not recorded which). The CDR3 DNA sequence: TGTGCCAGCAGCTCCGGACTAGCTCCGGGAGATACGCAGTATTTT. Its protein product is CASSSGLAPGDTQYF.